This T cell receptor beta chain stems from a study of cytomegalovirus exposure and HLA in healthy donors. Both 60 Vbeta primers and 13 Jbeta primers went into the PCR. Profiled with immunoSEQ multiplex PCR; TCRdb holds only in-frame clones, not every one. The sample includes hundreds of thousands of clones, 77% of them seen just once. This CDR3 spans 16 amino acids. Trimming took 5 bases from V and 3 from J; bases not matched to a gene: 10. Germline CDR1 and CDR2: LNHDA and SQIVND (reference sequence). This clone appeared a few times. Each donor was healthy, and each was a bone marrow donor. The sequenced sample was PBMCs. The genes are TRBV19 and TRBJ2-5; 9 bases map to TRBD2. This clonotype originated in an older woman in good health and CMV-seropositive. CDR3 loop: CASSPRASGNEETQYF. Here the CDR3 DNA reads TGTGCCAGTAGTCCCCGGGCTAGCGGGAATGAAGAGACCCAGTACTTC. Complete variable domain (other parts from reference TRBV19 and TRBJ2-5): DGGITQSPKYLFRKEGQNVTLSCEQNLNHDAMYWYRQDPGQGLRLIYYSQIVNDFQKGDIAEGYSVSREKKESFPLTVTSAQKNPTAFYLCASSPRASGNEETQYFGPGTRLLVL.